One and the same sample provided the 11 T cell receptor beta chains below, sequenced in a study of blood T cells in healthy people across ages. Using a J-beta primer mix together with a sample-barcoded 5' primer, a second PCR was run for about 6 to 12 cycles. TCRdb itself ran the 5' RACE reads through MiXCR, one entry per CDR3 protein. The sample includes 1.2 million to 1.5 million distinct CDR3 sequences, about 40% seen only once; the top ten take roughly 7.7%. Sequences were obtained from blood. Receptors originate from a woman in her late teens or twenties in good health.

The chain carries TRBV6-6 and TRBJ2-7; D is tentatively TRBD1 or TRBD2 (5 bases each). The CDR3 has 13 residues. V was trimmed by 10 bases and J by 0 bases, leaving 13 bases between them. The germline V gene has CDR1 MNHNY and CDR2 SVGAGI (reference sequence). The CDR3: CATRGADSYEQYF. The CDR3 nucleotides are TGTGCCACCCGAGGGGCAGACTCCTACGAGCAGTACTTC.

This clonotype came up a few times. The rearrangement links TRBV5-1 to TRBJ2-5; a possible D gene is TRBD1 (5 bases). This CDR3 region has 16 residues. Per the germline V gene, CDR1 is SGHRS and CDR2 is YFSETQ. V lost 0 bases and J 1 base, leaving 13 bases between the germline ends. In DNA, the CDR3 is TGCGCCAGCAGCTTGGCAACAGGTCCCATCCAAGAGACCCAGTACTTC. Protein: CASSLATGPIQETQYF.

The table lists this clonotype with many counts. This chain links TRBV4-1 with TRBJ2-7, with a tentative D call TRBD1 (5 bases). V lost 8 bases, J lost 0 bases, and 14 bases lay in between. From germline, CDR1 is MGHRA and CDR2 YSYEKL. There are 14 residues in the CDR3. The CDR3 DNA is TGCGCCAGCGGGAACACAGGATTCTCCTACGAGCAGTACTTC. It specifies CASGNTGFSYEQYF.

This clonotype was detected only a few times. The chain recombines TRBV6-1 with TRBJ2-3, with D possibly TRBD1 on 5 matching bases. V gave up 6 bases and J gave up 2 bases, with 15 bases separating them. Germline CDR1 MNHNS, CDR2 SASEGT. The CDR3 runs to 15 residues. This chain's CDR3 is CASRDTGMNTDTQYF. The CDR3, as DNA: TGTGCCAGCAGGGACACCGGTATGAACACAGATACGCAGTATTTT.

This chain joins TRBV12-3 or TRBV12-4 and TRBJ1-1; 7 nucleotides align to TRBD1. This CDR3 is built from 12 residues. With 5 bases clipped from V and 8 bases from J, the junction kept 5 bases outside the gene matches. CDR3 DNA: TGTGCCAGCAGTCAGGGCAGGGGGGAAGCTTTCTTT. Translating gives CASSQGRGEAFF.

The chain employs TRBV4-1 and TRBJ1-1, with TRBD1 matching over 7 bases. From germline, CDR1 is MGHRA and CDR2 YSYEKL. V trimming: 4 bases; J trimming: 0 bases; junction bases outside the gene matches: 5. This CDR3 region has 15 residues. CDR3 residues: CASSPWDSLNTEAFF. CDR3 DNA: TGCGCCAGCAGCCCGTGGGACAGTTTGAACACTGAAGCTTTCTTT.

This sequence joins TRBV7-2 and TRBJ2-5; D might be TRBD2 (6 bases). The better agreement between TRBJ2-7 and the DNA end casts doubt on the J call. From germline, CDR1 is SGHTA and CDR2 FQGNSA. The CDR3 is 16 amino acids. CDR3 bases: TGTGCCAGCAGCTTAGCCGGGGGAATAATTAAATACGAGCAGTACTTC. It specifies CASSLAGGIIKYEQYF.

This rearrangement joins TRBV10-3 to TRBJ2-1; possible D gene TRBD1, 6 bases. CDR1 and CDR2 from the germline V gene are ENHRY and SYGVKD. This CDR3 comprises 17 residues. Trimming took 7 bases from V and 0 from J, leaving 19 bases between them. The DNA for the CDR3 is TGTGCCATCAAGGGGGAAACAGACCAGAGCTCCTACAATGAGCAGTTCTTC. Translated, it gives CAIKGETDQSSYNEQFF.

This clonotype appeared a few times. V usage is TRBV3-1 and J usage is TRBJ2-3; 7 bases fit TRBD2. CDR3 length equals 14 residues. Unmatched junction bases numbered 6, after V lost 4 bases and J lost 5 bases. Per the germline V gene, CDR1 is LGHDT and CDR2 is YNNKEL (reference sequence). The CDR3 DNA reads TGTGCCAGCAGCCCCGCGGGGGATGGAGATACGCAGTATTTT. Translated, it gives CASSPAGDGDTQYF.

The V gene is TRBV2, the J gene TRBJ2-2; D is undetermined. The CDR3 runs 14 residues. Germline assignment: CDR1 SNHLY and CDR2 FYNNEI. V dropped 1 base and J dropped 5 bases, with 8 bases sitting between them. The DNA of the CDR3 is TGTGCCAGCAGTGAAGAGCTCCGGACCGGGGAGCTGTTTTTT. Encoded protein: CASSEELRTGELFF.

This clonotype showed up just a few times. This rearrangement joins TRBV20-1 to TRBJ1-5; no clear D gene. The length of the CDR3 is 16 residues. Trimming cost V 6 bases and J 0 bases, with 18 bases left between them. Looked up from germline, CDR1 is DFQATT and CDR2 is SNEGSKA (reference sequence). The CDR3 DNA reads TGCAGTGCCACGGGTGATATCAGATATAGCAATCAGCCCCAGCATTTT. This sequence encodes CSATGDIRYSNQPQHF.